This TCR beta chain originates from a study of regulatory T cells in long-lasting Graves disease. Looking at the study overall: Graves' patients, newly diagnosed, had taken antithyroid drugs under 3 months.

To make TCR beta libraries, researchers used iRepertoire HTBI primers and Arm-PCR of CDR3 regions. TCRdb re-called the multiplex PCR reads through MiXCR, storing one row per CDR3 protein. Of roughly 420,000 distinct CDR3 sequences listed, 15% to 17% are singletons. In its sample, this clonotype was seen many times. The CDR3 consists of 14 residues. Per the germline V gene, CDR1 is DFQATT and CDR2 is SNEGSKA (reference sequence). Trimming took off 6 bases at V and 8 bases at J, with 20 bases between the two ends. Time point here: newly diagnosed GD, antithyroid drugs for less than 3 months. There was RNA extracted from PBMCs, and the TCR library was made from it.

The sample here was peripheral blood mononuclear cells (PBMCs), taken at new diagnosis, from a patient treated with antithyroid drugs. This TCR was recovered from a female donor with Graves disease. The rearrangement uses TRBV20-1 and TRBJ1-5; D may be TRBD1 (5 bases). This CDR3 reads CSANPRGSSKPQHF. CDR3 nucleotides: TGCAGTGCCAACCCTAGGGGATCAAGTAAGCCCCAGCATTTT.